These 20 T cell receptor beta chains came from one sample sequenced in a study of early T cells in non-severe SARS-CoV-2 infection. TCRdb reprocessed the 5' RACE reads with MiXCR, giving one entry per CDR3 protein. The table includes roughly 93,000 distinct CDR3 sequences, roughly 14% detected once. The source material was whole blood. The source is an adult who was a healthcare worker with PCR-confirmed SARS-CoV-2 infection or an uninfected control (not recorded which).

The sample holds many counts of this clonotype. This chain connects TRBV7-8 to TRBJ1-2; D is possibly TRBD1 (6 bases). Germline-derived CDR1 and CDR2 are SGHVS and FQNEAQ. CDR3 length: 13 residues. V was cut by 2 bases and J by 6 bases, with 10 bases left in between. DNA of the CDR3: TGTGCCAGCAGCTTAACAGGGTTGGATGGCTACACCTTC. As protein: CASSLTGLDGYTF. Together with reference TRBV7-8 and TRBJ1-2, the CDR3 gives the full variable domain: GAGVSQSPRYKVAKRGQDVALRCDPISGHVSLFWYQQALGQGPEFLTYFQNEAQLDKSGLPSDRFFAERPEGSVSTLKIQRTQQEDSAVYLCASSLTGLDGYTFGSGTRLTVV.

This clonotype was counted at least ten times. CDR3 in DNA: TGTGCCTGGAGTGTACCGGATAGCAATCAGCCCCAGCATTTT. This gives the protein CAWSVPDSNQPQHF. This chain connects TRBV30 to TRBJ1-5, with D uncertain. Germline V lookup: CDR1 GTSNPN, CDR2 SVGIG (reference sequence). Trimming pared 0 bases from V and 0 bases from J, leaving 6 bases between. The CDR3 is 14 amino acids.

The chain has TRBV5-4 and TRBJ2-7; D might be TRBD2 (5 bases). V was pared by 4 bases and J by 4 bases, with 12 bases between. This CDR3 spans 13 amino acids. Germline loops: CDR1 SGHNT, CDR2 YYREEE (reference sequence). The chain's CDR3 is CASSAGLGYEQYV. DNA of the CDR3: TGTGCCAGCAGCGCAGGACTGGGTTACGAGCAGTACGTC.

This clonotype came up a few times. This chain connects TRBV10-1 to TRBJ1-5, with D tentatively TRBD1 (6 bases). Deletions cut 5 bases from V and 4 bases from J, with 21 bases between. The CDR3 is 17 residues long. Per germline, CDR1 WNHNN and CDR2 SYGVQD (reference sequence). The CDR3 DNA is TGCGCCAGCAGTCATCCAGAAGGCGACAGGAAAAATCAGCCCCAGCATTTT. Translation: CASSHPEGDRKNQPQHF.

This clonotype was seen more than once but under ten times. This CDR3 reads CASSPEGQGKGSPLHF. In nucleotides, the CDR3 is TGTGCCAGCAGTCCAGAGGGACAGGGAAAGGGTTCACCCCTCCACTTT. V gene TRBV28 combines with J gene TRBJ1-6, with TRBD1 matching over 9 bases. V lost 5 bases, J lost 9 bases, and 11 bases stayed unmatched. The CDR3 is 16 amino acids. CDR1 MDHEN and CDR2 SYDVKM come from the germline V gene. Full variable domain (rest looked up from reference TRBV28 and TRBJ1-6): DVKVTQSSRYLVKRTGEKVFLECVQDMDHENMFWYRQDPGLGLRLIYFSYDVKMKEKGDIPEGYSVSREKKERFSLILESASTNQTSMYLCASSPEGQGKGSPLHFGNGTRLTVT.

Worth noting for this clonotype: This may stem from a read error, because a much larger clone lies one nucleotide away. The chain joins TRBV5-1 to TRBJ2-1; 10 bases are shared with TRBD2. Germline loops: CDR1 SGHRS, CDR2 YFSETQ. The CDR3 covers 16 residues. CDR3 loop: CASSLVSSGGRNGQFF. Here the CDR3 DNA reads TGCGCCAGCAGCCTGGTCTCTAGCGGGGGAAGGAATGGGCAGTTCTTC.

This clonotype was counted many times. The V and J genes are TRBV5-5 and TRBJ2-7, with D perhaps matching TRBD1 or TRBD2 (5 bases each). This CDR3 has 15 amino acids. Germline V gene data show CDR1 as SGHKS and CDR2 as YYEKEE (reference sequence). Trimming removed 0 bases from V and 3 bases from J, with 13 bases in between. The CDR3 here is CASSLEPGRIYEQYV. Here the CDR3 DNA reads TGTGCCAGCAGCTTGGAACCGGGACGGATCTACGAGCAGTACGTC.

This clonotype was detected only a few times. The V and J genes are TRBV6-1 and TRBJ1-5; a possible D gene is TRBD1 (5 bases). Germline CDR1 reads MNHNS; CDR2 reads SASEGT. CDR3 length: 16 residues. With 6 bases removed from V and 2 bases from J, the gap between germline ends came to 17 bases. CDR3 DNA sequence: TGTGCCAGCAGGTCCTTCCAGGGTTTGGGCAATCAGCCCCAGCATTTT. Its translation: CASRSFQGLGNQPQHF.

The V call is TRBV7-9, the J call TRBJ2-1; a possible D gene is TRBD2 (6 bases). CDR3 length: 13 residues. Trimming cost V 5 bases and J 7 bases, with 12 bases left between them. CDR1 is SEHNR, CDR2 FQNEAQ, per germline (reference sequence). This CDR3 reads CASSRRAGNEQFF. The CDR3 DNA is TGTGCCAGCAGCCGTCGGGCGGGGAATGAGCAGTTCTTC.

The gene calls are TRBV11-2 and TRBJ1-3; D gene uncertain. CDR1 is SGHAT, CDR2 FQNNGV, per germline. This CDR3 has 17 amino acids. Between the trimmed V and J ends, which lost 2 bases and 0 bases, there was a span of 14 bases. The CDR3 loop is CASSLSRNVFSGNTIYF. Written as DNA, the CDR3 is TGTGCCAGCAGCTTAAGCCGTAACGTTTTCTCTGGAAACACCATATATTTT. The full variable domain, with the rest looked up from reference TRBV11-2 and TRBJ1-3, is EAGVAQSPRYKIIEKRQSVAFWCNPISGHATLYWYQQILGQGPKLLIQFQNNGVVDDSQLPKDRFSAERLKGVDSTLKIQPAKLEDSAVYLCASSLSRNVFSGNTIYFGEGSWLTVV.

The chain uses TRBV5-1 and TRBJ2-5, with D tentatively TRBD2 (6 bases). The CDR3 covers 16 residues. Germline V gene sequence: CDR1 SGHRS, CDR2 YFSETQ. V was pared by 4 bases and J by 7 bases, with 23 bases between. The CDR3, as DNA: TGCGCCAGCAGCGGGGGTAGTAGGACCCTCGGGGGGACCCAGTACTTC. Its translation: CASSGGSRTLGGTQYF.

This clonotype occurred many times. This chain uses TRBV6-1 with TRBJ1-5; unclear D gene. CDR1 is MNHNS and CDR2 is SASEGT in the germline V gene. The CDR3 loop spans 15 amino acids. Trimming removed 7 bases at V and 0 bases at J, with 13 bases between. DNA of the CDR3: TGTGCCAGCACCCAGAGAGGGAATAGCAATCAGCCCCAGCATTTT. Its protein product is CASTQRGNSNQPQHF.

This clonotype came up a few times. V gene TRBV20-1 combines with J gene TRBJ2-1; 7 bases agree with TRBD2. V trimming: 7 bases; J trimming: 4 bases; junction bases outside the gene matches: 10. Germline V gene sequence: CDR1 DFQATT, CDR2 SNEGSKA (reference sequence). There are 14 residues in the CDR3. CDR3: CSVRRPSGYNEQFF. The CDR3 DNA reads as TGCAGTGTTCGGCGGCCTAGCGGTTACAATGAGCAGTTCTTC.

This clonotype was seen only a few times. The J gene is TRBJ2-3, the V gene TRBV3-1; the match to TRBD2 covers 14 bases. Trimming removed 3 bases from V and 3 bases from J; junction bases left unmatched: 8. The CDR3 runs to 18 residues. Germline V gene sequence: CDR1 LGHDT, CDR2 YNNKEL (reference sequence). DNA for the CDR3: TGTGCCAGCAGCCAGGGACTAGCGGGGGCCAGCAGAACAGATACGCAGTATTTT. This codes for CASSQGLAGASRTDTQYF.

The sample holds a few counts of this clonotype. The gene calls are TRBV5-5 and TRBJ1-4; no definite D call. Germline V gene data show CDR1 as SGHKS and CDR2 as YYEKEE (reference sequence). The CDR3 runs to 14 residues. Trimming took 0 bases from V and 13 from J, leaving 16 bases between them. CDR3 bases: TGTGCCAGCAGCTTGGACAGACGTCTCCAAGGACTGTTTTTT. It translates to CASSLDRRLQGLFF. Full variable domain (missing parts from reference TRBV5-5 and TRBJ1-4): DAGVTQSPTHLIKTRGQQVTLRCSPISGHKSVSWYQQVLGQGPQFIFQYYEKEERGRGNFPDRFSARQFPNYSSELNVNALLLGDSALYLCASSLDRRLQGLFFGSGTQLSVL.

This rearrangement joins TRBV11-2 to TRBJ2-5; 7 positions match TRBD2. The trim removed 6 bases at V and 4 bases at J, leaving 29 bases unmatched. The germline V gene has CDR1 SGHAT and CDR2 FQNNGV. This CDR3 spans 21 amino acids. CDR3 sequence (DNA): TGTGCCAGCAGTCGTAGCAAATCGGGACTACTGTTCGAGTCGAGTTCAGAGACCCAGTACTTC. Translating it yields CASSRSKSGLLFESSSETQYF.

This clonotype occurred a few times. A junction boundary mismatches the germline segment, possibly from a read error. The gene calls are TRBV20-1 and TRBJ2-1; no definite D call. This CDR3 is built from 8 residues. CDR1 is DFQATT, CDR2 SNEGSKA, per germline (reference sequence). DNA for the CDR3: TGCAGTGCTAGGGGAAAAATCTTC. Its translation is CSARGKIF.

This clonotype was found a few times. The chain couples TRBV6-5 to TRBJ1-1; a possible D gene is TRBD1 (5 bases). Germline V gene lookup returns CDR1 MNHEY and CDR2 SVGAGI. V was clipped by 0 bases and J by 3 bases, with 8 bases between them. This CDR3 comprises 14 residues. The CDR3 sequence: CASSYSGGDTEAFF. In DNA form, the CDR3 reads TGTGCCAGCAGTTACTCTGGAGGGGACACTGAAGCTTTCTTT.

The chain employs TRBV5-4 and TRBJ1-5, with D possibly being TRBD1 (5 bases). This CDR3 has 13 amino acids. Germline values: CDR1 SGHNT, CDR2 YYREEE (reference sequence). The V and J ends lost 5 bases and 3 bases respectively, with 9 bases between them. Here the CDR3 reads CASSRDFNQPQHF. CDR3 bases: TGTGCCAGCAGTCGGGACTTCAATCAGCCCCAGCATTTT.

This clonotype was seen a handful of times. This chain links TRBV3-1 with TRBJ2-5; 8 bases fit TRBD1. The CDR3 length is 15 residues. The germline V gene encodes CDR1 LGHDT and CDR2 YNNKEL (reference sequence). Trimming took 3 bases from V and 5 from J; bases not matched to a gene: 8. The CDR3 loop reads CASSQGQVLGETQYF. CDR3 coding DNA: TGTGCCAGCAGCCAGGGACAGGTACTCGGGGAGACCCAGTACTTC.